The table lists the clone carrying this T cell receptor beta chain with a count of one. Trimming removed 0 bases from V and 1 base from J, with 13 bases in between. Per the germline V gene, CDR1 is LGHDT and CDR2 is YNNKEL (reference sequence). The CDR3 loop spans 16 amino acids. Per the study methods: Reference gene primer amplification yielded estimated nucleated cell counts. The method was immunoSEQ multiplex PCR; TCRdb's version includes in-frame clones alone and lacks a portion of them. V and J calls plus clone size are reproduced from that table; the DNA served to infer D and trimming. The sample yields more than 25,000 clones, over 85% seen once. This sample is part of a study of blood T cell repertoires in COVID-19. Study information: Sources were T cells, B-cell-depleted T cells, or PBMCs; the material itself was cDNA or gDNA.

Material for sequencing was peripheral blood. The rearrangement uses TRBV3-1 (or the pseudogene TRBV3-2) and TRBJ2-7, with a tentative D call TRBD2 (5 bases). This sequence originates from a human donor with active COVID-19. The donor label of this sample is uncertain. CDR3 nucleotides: TGTGCCAGCAGCCAAGACATGGTGGCGGGTTCCTACGAGCAGTACTTC. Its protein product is CASSQDMVAGSYEQYF.